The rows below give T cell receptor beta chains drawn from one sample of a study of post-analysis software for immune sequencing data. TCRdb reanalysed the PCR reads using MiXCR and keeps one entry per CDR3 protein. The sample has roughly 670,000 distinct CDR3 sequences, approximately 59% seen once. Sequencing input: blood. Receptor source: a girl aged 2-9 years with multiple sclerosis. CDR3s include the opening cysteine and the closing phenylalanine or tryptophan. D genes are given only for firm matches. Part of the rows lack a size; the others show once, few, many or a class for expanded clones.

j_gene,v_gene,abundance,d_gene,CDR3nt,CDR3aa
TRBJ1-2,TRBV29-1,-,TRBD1,TGCAGCGTTGAAGATAATACAGGGGGCTCGAACTATGGCTACACCTTC,CSVEDNTGGSNYGYTF
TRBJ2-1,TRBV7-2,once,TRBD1,TGTGCCAGCAGCTACCAGGGACAGAGCTCCTACAATGAGCAGTTCTTC,CASSYQGQSSYNEQFF
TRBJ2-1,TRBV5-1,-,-,TGCGCCAGCAGCTTAGGTCTAGGTCTGTATGAGCAGTTCTTC,CASSLGLGLYEQFF
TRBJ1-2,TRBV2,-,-,TGTGCCAGCAGTGGGCCCGGTCACTATGGCTACACCTTC,CASSGPGHYGYTF
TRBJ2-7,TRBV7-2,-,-,TGTGCCAGCAGCTTAGACCCGGGACACCCTTACGAGCAGTACTTC,CASSLDPGHPYEQYF
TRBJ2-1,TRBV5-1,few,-,TGCGCCAGCGATCGTCAATCCGGCGATGAGCAGTTCTTC,CASDRQSGDEQFF
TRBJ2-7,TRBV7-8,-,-,TGTGCCAGCAGCTTAGCCGGGGAGTTCTACGAGCAGTACTTC,CASSLAGEFYEQYF
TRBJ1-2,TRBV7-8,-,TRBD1,TGTGCCAGCAGCCCCCGAGGACAGGGCAACTATGGCTACACCTTC,CASSPRGQGNYGYTF
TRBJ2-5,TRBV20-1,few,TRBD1,TGCAGCGTAAGGGGGCGGGAGACCCAGTACTTC,CSVRGRETQYF
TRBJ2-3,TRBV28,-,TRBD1,TGTGCCAGCAGTTTTGGTCTTCGGGACAGGGGTATTAGCACAGATACGCAGTATTTT,CASSFGLRDRGISTDTQYF
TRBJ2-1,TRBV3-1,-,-,TGTGCCAGCAGCCAAAGTCCGGGATCTTACAATGAGCAGTTCTTC,CASSQSPGSYNEQFF
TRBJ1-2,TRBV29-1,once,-,TGCAGCGCTGGGTCTATTTTTGACGGCTATGGCTACACCTTC,CSAGSIFDGYGYTF
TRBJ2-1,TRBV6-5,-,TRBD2,TGTGCCAGCACCAACGGGGCGGGAGCAGTCTACAATGAGCAGTTCTTC,CASTNGAGAVYNEQFF
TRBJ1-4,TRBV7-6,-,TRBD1,TGTGCCAGCAGCTTTGGCGGTGGGACAGAGGGTGAAAAACTGTTTTTT,CASSFGGGTEGEKLFF
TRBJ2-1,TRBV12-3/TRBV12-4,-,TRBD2,TGTGCCAGCAGTATCCGGACTAGCGGGGAGCAGTTCTTC,CASSIRTSGEQFF
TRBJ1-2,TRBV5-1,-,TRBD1,TGCGCCAGCAGCTTGGACAGGGGTACGAACACCTTC,CASSLDRGTNTF
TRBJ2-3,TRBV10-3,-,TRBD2,TGTGCCATCAGTGAGACGACTAGCGGGAGAATGGCCGGGGATACGCAGTATTTT,CAISETTSGRMAGDTQYF
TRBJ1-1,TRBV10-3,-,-,TGTGCCATCAGTGCACGACAGTCCGACACTGAAGCTTTCTTT,CAISARQSDTEAFF
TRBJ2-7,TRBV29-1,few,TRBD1,TGCAGCGTTGGTTTAGACAGGGCTTACGAGCAGTACTTC,CSVGLDRAYEQYF
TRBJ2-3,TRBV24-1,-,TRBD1,TGTGCCACCAGTGATACTATTGGACAGGCCGATTCGCAGTATTTT,CATSDTIGQADSQYF
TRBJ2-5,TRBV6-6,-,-,TGTGCCAGCAGTTACGTCGGAGTACGGGGAGAGACCCAGTACTTC,CASSYVGVRGETQYF
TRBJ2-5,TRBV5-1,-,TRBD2,TGCGCCAGCAGCAGAGGACTAGCGGGAGTGGGACAAGAGACCCAGGACTTC,CASSRGLAGVGQETQDF
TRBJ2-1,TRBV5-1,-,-,TGCGCCAGCAGCTTTGGCCAGGGGCGCTACGGGAATGAGCAGTTCTTC,CASSFGQGRYGNEQFF
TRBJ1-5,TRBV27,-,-,TGTGCCAGCAGTGGGATGACAGGTCATCAGCCCCAGCATTTT,CASSGMTGHQPQHF
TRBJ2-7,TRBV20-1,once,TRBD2,TGCAGTGCTAGAGATCGAGGGACTAGCGGCTCCTACGAGCAGTACTTC,CSARDRGTSGSYEQYF
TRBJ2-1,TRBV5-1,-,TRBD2,TGCGCCAGCAGCTTGGCCTCGAGCGGGGGGGCCTACAATGAGCAGTTCTTC,CASSLASSGGAYNEQFF
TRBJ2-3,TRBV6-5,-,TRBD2,TGTGCCAGCAGACTAGCGCCCCTTATTGGAACAGATACGCAGTATTTT,CASRLAPLIGTDTQYF
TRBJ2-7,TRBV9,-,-,TGTGCCAGCAGCGTAGATTCGGGTTACGAGCAGTACTTC,CASSVDSGYEQYF
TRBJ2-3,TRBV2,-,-,TGTGCCAGCAGGAACAGGGCGGGGACGGCGCAGTATTTT,CASRNRAGTAQYF
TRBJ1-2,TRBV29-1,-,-,TGCAGCGTTGAAGAATCCGGGCCCGAGAGAGGCTACACCTTC,CSVEESGPERGYTF
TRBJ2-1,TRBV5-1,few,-,TGCGCCAGCAGCTTGGAGGCTAGCGTGCGTAATGAGCAGTTCTTC,CASSLEASVRNEQFF
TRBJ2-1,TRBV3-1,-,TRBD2,TGTGCCAGCAGCCAAGATCGTGGCGGGGGGTTTTACAATGAGCAGTTCTTC,CASSQDRGGGFYNEQFF
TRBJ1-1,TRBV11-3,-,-,TGTGCCAGCAGCTCAGCCGAACTGGGACGAGCCTTGAACACTGAAGCTTTCTTT,CASSSAELGRALNTEAFF
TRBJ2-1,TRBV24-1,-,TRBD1,TGTGCCACCAGTGATTTAGGGACAGGCTACAATGAGCAGTTCTTC,CATSDLGTGYNEQFF
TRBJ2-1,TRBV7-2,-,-,TGTGCCAGCAGCCCTAGCCCGAGCTCCTACAATGAGCAGTTCTTC,CASSPSPSSYNEQFF
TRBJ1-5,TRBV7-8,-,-,TGTGCCAGCAGCTTGGGCACTAATAGCAATCAGCCCCAGCATTTT,CASSLGTNSNQPQHF